These 20 T cell receptor beta chains were sequenced from one sample in a study of human T cells and chemical hapten exposure. Time point specified: patch test 1, 2 weeks after DPC sensitization. Treatment of the sample: therapeutic diphenylcyclopropenone sensitization with weekly scalp DPC. TCRdb re-analysed the RACE reads in MiXCR, keeping a single row per CDR3 protein. This table holds around 380,000 distinct CDR3 sequences, around 4.8% found once. Sample: whole blood, taken in connection with sensitization to the hapten diphenylcyclopropenone (DPC). The receptor set was obtained from a woman between 50 and 59 years old with alopecia areata. Some clones in this sample may be carry-over from other donors' samples.

The chain employs TRBV19 and TRBJ2-1; D is undetermined. This CDR3 region has 16 residues. The V end lost 4 bases, the J end lost 0 bases, and 13 bases lay between the germline ends. Looked up from germline, CDR1 is LNHDA and CDR2 is SQIVND (reference sequence). In DNA form, the CDR3 reads TGTGCCAGTAGTACACTCGACCTAAGCTCCTACAATGAGCAGTTCTTC. Translating it yields CASSTLDLSSYNEQFF.

This clonotype was counted a few times. The chain carries TRBV27 and TRBJ1-5; D possibly corresponds to TRBD1 (5 bases). The germline gives CDR1 MNHEY, CDR2 SMNVEV (reference sequence). This CDR3 is 15 amino acids long. The germline V and J ends were trimmed by 5 bases and 3 bases, with 14 bases remaining between them. DNA of the CDR3: TGTGCCAGCAGTAGCGACAGCCTGCCCAATCAGCCCCAGCATTTT. Protein: CASSSDSLPNQPQHF.

At least ten counts were recorded for this clonotype. The chain joins TRBV5-1 to TRBJ2-1; no definite D call. Germline CDR1 and CDR2: SGHRS and YFSETQ. V was trimmed by 0 bases and J by 8 bases, leaving 12 bases between them. The CDR3 spans 14 residues. CDR3 in DNA: TGCGCCAGCAGCTTGGCCGGACGCTTCGATGAGCAGTTCTTC. Its translation is CASSLAGRFDEQFF.

In its sample, this clonotype was seen many times. This rearrangement joins TRBV6-5 to TRBJ2-1, with 9 bases lining up with TRBD2. CDR1 and CDR2 (germline): MNHEY, SVGAGI. The CDR3 has 15 amino acids. J was trimmed by 5 bases and V by 8 bases; bases with no gene match: 10. The CDR3 protein is CASQIGLAPNNEQFF. The CDR3 DNA follows: TGTGCCAGCCAGATCGGACTAGCGCCGAACAATGAGCAGTTCTTC.

The rearrangement links TRBV7-9 to TRBJ1-5, with D unresolved. The CDR3 totals 13 residues. CDR1 and CDR2 from the germline V gene are SEHNR and FQNEAQ (reference sequence). V lost 5 bases and J 5 bases, leaving 10 bases between the germline ends. CDR3 DNA sequence: TGTGCCAGCAGCCCCTGGAGTGATCAGCCCCAGCATTTT. Amino acids: CASSPWSDQPQHF.

This clonotype was picked up a small number of times. The chain joins TRBV27 to TRBJ1-1; D is unresolved. Germline V lookup: CDR1 MNHEY, CDR2 SMNVEV (reference sequence). CDR3 length equals 15 residues. V lost 5 bases, J lost 2 bases, and 15 bases lay in between. The CDR3 sequence is CASSPLLGSNTEAFF. DNA of the CDR3: TGTGCCAGCAGTCCCCTCCTAGGGTCTAACACTGAAGCTTTCTTT.

This clonotype showed up just a few times. The chain couples TRBV19 to TRBJ2-5; TRBD1 or TRBD2 may be the D gene (5 bases each). The CDR3 covers 14 residues. The V end lost 3 bases, the J end lost 2 bases, and 10 bases lay between the germline ends. Germline V gene data show CDR1 as LNHDA and CDR2 as SQIVND (reference sequence). In DNA form, the CDR3 reads TGTGCCAGTAGTATTCGGGGACCTCAAGAGACCCAGTACTTC. This codes for CASSIRGPQETQYF.

A word on this clonotype: Given a much more abundant clone one base away, this may be a read error. This CDR3 is CASSLERVSYNVQFF. The DNA for the CDR3 is TGCGCCAGCAGCCTCGAAAGGGTATCCTACAATGTGCAGTTCTTC. V is TRBV4-3 and J is TRBJ2-1, with no clear D. Germline-derived CDR1 and CDR2 are LGHNA and YSLEER. This CDR3 comprises 15 residues.

This clonotype appeared a few times. Here the CDR3 DNA reads TGTGCCACCCGAGGGACACTCTCTGGGGCCAACGTCCTGACTTTC. As protein: CATRGTLSGANVLTF. The chain joins TRBV28 to TRBJ2-6, with a weak D call TRBD1 (6 bases). V was shortened by 10 bases and J by 0 bases, with 13 bases between the two germline ends. The CDR3 length is 15 residues. CDR1 and CDR2 (germline): MDHEN, SYDVKM.

This clonotype was counted many times. V gene TRBV20-1 combines with J gene TRBJ1-5; tentative D call: TRBD1 (5 bases). Between the trimmed V and J ends, which lost 1 base and 0 bases, there was a span of 7 bases. Germline CDR1 DFQATT, CDR2 SNEGSKA (reference sequence). This CDR3 has 14 amino acids. The DNA for the CDR3 is TGCAGTGCTAGAGGACAGTTTAGCAATCAGCCCCAGCATTTT. It encodes CSARGQFSNQPQHF.

This clonotype was counted many times. The chain is built from TRBV5-1 and TRBJ2-1, with TRBD2 identical over 15 bases. With V trimmed by 4 bases and J by 9 bases, 11 bases remained unmatched. This CDR3 contains 17 residues. Germline lookup yields CDR1 SGHRS and CDR2 YFSETQ. The CDR3 DNA sequence: TGCGCCAGCAGCCCCGGACTAGCGGGGGGGCATTTCAGTGAGCAGTTCTTC. Residues: CASSPGLAGGHFSEQFF. The complete variable domain, with remaining parts taken from reference TRBV5-1 and TRBJ2-1, reads KAGVTQTPRYLIKTRGQQVTLSCSPISGHRSVSWYQQTPGQGLQFLFEYFSETQRNKGNFPGRFSGRQFSNSRSEMNVSTLELGDSALYLCASSPGLAGGHFSEQFFGPGTRLTVL.

This clonotype turned up a few times. CDR3 amino acids: CAWTPGWQGREQYF. The CDR3, as DNA: TGTGCCTGGACCCCCGGGTGGCAGGGCCGCGAGCAGTACTTC. The chain joins TRBV30 to TRBJ2-7, with D possibly TRBD1 on 5 matching bases. This CDR3 region has 14 residues. Trimming pared 4 bases from V and 6 bases from J, leaving 19 bases between. The germline gives CDR1 GTSNPN, CDR2 SVGIG (reference sequence).

Ten or more counts support this clonotype. The chain employs TRBV7-2 and TRBJ1-5; a possible D gene is TRBD1 (5 bases). Germline lookup yields CDR1 SGHTA and CDR2 FQGNSA. The CDR3 runs to 15 residues. Trimming left V 6 bases short and J 1 base short, with 13 bases between. This CDR3 reads CASSLTRDSNQPQHF. CDR3 DNA: TGTGCCAGCAGTCTCACCCGGGACAGCAATCAGCCCCAGCATTTT.

This clonotype was seen only a few times. The rearrangement links TRBV6-2 or TRBV6-3 to TRBJ2-7; D gene uncertain. Germline assignment: CDR1 MNHEY and CDR2 SVGEGT. CDR3 length: 12 amino acids. Trimming shortened V by 2 bases and J by 4 bases, and 6 bases separated the two germline ends. The CDR3 spells CASSYPRYEQYF. The CDR3 region has the DNA TGTGCCAGCAGTTACCCGCGTTACGAGCAGTACTTC.

This clonotype was seen only a few times. The chain employs TRBV27 and TRBJ1-2; D remains ambiguous. Germline values: CDR1 MNHEY, CDR2 SMNVEV (reference sequence). Trimming left V 2 bases short and J 1 base short, with 14 bases between. This CDR3 is 16 amino acids long. CDR3 sequence reads: CASSLRWQDLNYGYTF. The DNA of the CDR3 is TGTGCCAGCAGTTTACGGTGGCAGGACCTTAACTATGGCTACACCTTC.

Ten or more counts support this clonotype. This chain connects TRBV7-6 to TRBJ1-1; 7 bases line up with TRBD1. The CDR3 spans 16 residues. V lost 5 bases, J lost 0 bases, and 9 bases stayed unmatched. CDR1 is SGHVS, CDR2 FNYEAQ, per germline. The CDR3 spells CASSAEGGSMNTEAFF. The CDR3, as DNA: TGTGCCAGCAGCGCCGAAGGGGGCTCCATGAACACTGAAGCTTTCTTT.

This clonotype turned up a few times. The rearrangement joins TRBV4-2 to TRBJ1-4; 8 positions agree with TRBD1. J was trimmed by 0 bases and V by 1 base; bases with no gene match: 13. Germline CDR1 is LGHNA and CDR2 is YNFKEQ. The CDR3 totals 20 residues. The CDR3 loop reads CASSQAWDRPGFATNEKLFF. The CDR3 coding sequence is TGTGCCAGCAGCCAAGCTTGGGACAGGCCGGGGTTTGCAACTAATGAAAAACTGTTTTTT.

In its sample, this clonotype was seen a few times. V usage is TRBV11-1 and J usage is TRBJ2-1; 12 bases are a match to TRBD2. Germline V gene sequence: CDR1 SGHAT, CDR2 FQDESV (reference sequence). The CDR3 has 18 amino acids. J lost 3 bases, V lost 1 base, and 7 bases had no gene match. The CDR3 bases are TGTGCCAGCAGCTTAGAGTCTAGCGGGGGGGCTTACTACAATGAGCAGTTCTTC. Amino acid sequence: CASSLESSGGAYYNEQFF.

This clonotype was counted a few times. This chain links TRBV3-1 with TRBJ2-2; D gene ambiguous. The CDR3 covers 15 residues. CDR1 is LGHDT and CDR2 is YNNKEL in the germline V gene (reference sequence). V was trimmed by 10 bases and J by 0 bases, leaving 15 bases between them. CDR3 in DNA: TGTGCCACCGCCGCCCAGGTAACGAACACCGGGGAGCTGTTTTTT. This translates into CATAAQVTNTGELFF.

This clonotype was seen at least ten times. The chain employs TRBV29-1 and TRBJ2-3; weak D call: TRBD1 (5 bases). The germline V gene has CDR1 SQVTM and CDR2 ANQGSEA. This CDR3 contains 11 residues. V was pared by 7 bases and J by 5 bases, with 10 bases between. The CDR3 is CSADSLDTQYF. CDR3 coding DNA: TGCAGCGCAGACAGTTTAGATACGCAGTATTTT.